This is a list of T cell receptor beta chains from one sample in a study of Ad26.COV2.S vaccination and SARS-CoV-2 variants. The protocol was immunoSEQ multiplex PCR, while the TCRdb copy is restricted to in-frame clones and leaves out a portion. The profile covers around 500,000 clones, with about 88% appearing a single time and more than 1.5% taken by the ten largest. Sequenced here: peripheral blood, sampled in a trial of Ad26.COV2.S vaccine versus placebo. Source of these receptors: a person aged 18 to 65 who received the Ad26.COV2.S COVID-19 vaccine or a placebo. Both conserved end residues are part of each CDR3. D genes are given only for firm matches. The listing skips clone size in some rows; elsewhere it reads once, few, many or a size class.

TRBJ2-7 - TRBV7-3 - TGTGCCAGCAGCCCCAGGGGCGGGCAGGGTACCTACGAGCAGTACTTC CASSPRGGQGTYEQYF
TRBJ2-2 - TRBV10-2 - TGCGCCAGCCGGTTCCCAGGGATCACCGGGGAGCTGTTTTTT CASRFPGITGELFF
TRBJ1-1 - TRBV7-9 TRBD1 TGTGCCAGCAGACCTTTGGACAGGGGGAACACTGAAGCTTTCTTT CASRPLDRGNTEAFF
TRBJ2-5 - TRBV12-3/TRBV12-4 - TGTGCCAGCAGTCTGGGGGTCCAAGAGACCCAGTACTTC CASSLGVQETQYF
TRBJ2-2 - TRBV9 - TGTGCCAGCAGCCCCTCAACCGGGGAGCTGTTTTTT CASSPSTGELFF
TRBJ2-3 once TRBV7-9 - TGTGCCAGCAGCCCCGGGACACTTTCCAGTAGCACAGATACGCAGTATTTT CASSPGTLSSSTDTQYF
TRBJ1-6 - TRBV4-3 TRBD1 TGCGCCAGCAGCCAGGAGGGTGGGACAGGGTTCGCACCCCTCCACTTT CASSQEGGTGFAPLHF
TRBJ2-5 - TRBV9 TRBD1 TGTGCCAGCAGCGTGGTTGCAGGGGGAGAGACCCAGTACTTC CASSVVAGGETQYF
TRBJ2-7 once TRBV5-1 - TGCGCCAGCAGCTTGGTCCCGACTGGGGCAGATTACGAGCAGTACTTC CASSLVPTGADYEQYF
TRBJ1-5 - TRBV18 TRBD1 TGTGCCAGCTCACCCGGACAGGGATCCAATCAGCCCCAGCATTTT CASSPGQGSNQPQHF
TRBJ2-7 - TRBV18 - TGTGCCAGCTCACCAACTAGCCTGCTTAGCTACGAGCAGTACTTC CASSPTSLLSYEQYF
TRBJ1-5 - TRBV18 - TGTGCCAGCTCACCTCGACGAGAAACAAATCAGCCCCAGCATTTT CASSPRRETNQPQHF
TRBJ2-5 few TRBV19 TRBD1 TGTGCCAGTAGTGGGACAGGGATGGAGACCCAGTACTTC CASSGTGMETQYF
TRBJ1-4 - TRBV30 - TGTGCCTGGAGTGTGGGGACGGACACAACTAATGAAAAACTGTTTTTT CAWSVGTDTTNEKLFF
TRBJ1-2 - TRBV2 - TGTGCCAGCAGTGGGCCCTCTGGTAACTATGGCTACACCTTC CASSGPSGNYGYTF
TRBJ2-5 - TRBV7-2 TRBD2 TGTGCCAGCAGCACTAGCGGGAGCCAAGAGACCCAGTACTTC CASSTSGSQETQYF
TRBJ2-1 - TRBV3-1/TRBV3-2 TRBD2 TGTGCCAGCAGCCAAGGGGGACTAGCGGGAGGTGAGCAGTTCTTC CASSQGGLAGGEQFF
TRBJ2-1 once TRBV5-4 - TGTGCCAGCAGCCATACGACAGTTACCCTCTACAATGAGCAGTTCTTC CASSHTTVTLYNEQFF
TRBJ2-3 - TRBV11-2 - TGTGCCAGCAGCTCCGGGACTAGCACAGATACGCAGTATTTT CASSSGTSTDTQYF
TRBJ1-1 - TRBV2 TRBD1 TGTGCCAGCATTCCTGACAGGGTCGGCGCTGAAGCTTTCTTT CASIPDRVGAEAFF
TRBJ2-3 - TRBV7-6 TRBD2 TGTGCCAGCAGCTCCCCTGAGGCGGGAGAAGCAGATACGCAGTATTTT CASSSPEAGEADTQYF
TRBJ2-7 - TRBV5-4 TRBD2 TGTGCCAGCAGCTTGGTCCCGCATAGCGGGAGTTCCGAGCAGTACTTC CASSLVPHSGSSEQYF
TRBJ2-4 - TRBV29-1 TRBD2 TGCAGCGTCCTCCGACTAGCGGGAGGGCAAAACATTCAGTACTTC CSVLRLAGGQNIQYF
TRBJ2-7 - TRBV5-5 - TGTGCCAGCAGCTTGGATCTGGGAAGCTCCTACGAGCAGTACTTC CASSLDLGSSYEQYF
TRBJ2-1 - TRBV5-1 - TGCGCCAGCAGCCCCCTTAGCGGAACCTCCAATGAGCAGTTCTTC CASSPLSGTSNEQFF
TRBJ2-1 - TRBV4-1 TRBD2 TGCGCCAGCAGCCAAAGACTAGCGGGGGACAATGAGCAGTTCTTC CASSQRLAGDNEQFF
TRBJ2-3 - TRBV9 TRBD1 TGTGCCAGCAGCCAACAGGGGTACTACACAGATACGCAGTATTTT CASSQQGYYTDTQYF